The 5 T cell receptor beta chains below all came from one sample that was sequenced in a study of blood T cell repertoires in COVID-19. Method: immunoSEQ multiplex PCR; TCRdb's copy keeps in-frame clones and lacks some. This table holds 220,000 or so clones, more than 85% found once. What was sequenced was peripheral blood. These receptors all stem from a man aged 55 to 70 with COVID-19, enrolled during active disease.

This clone showed up just once. The chain couples TRBV5-1 to TRBJ1-1; possible D gene TRBD1, 6 bases. V gave up 0 bases and J gave up 4 bases, with 7 bases separating them. Germline CDR1 SGHRS, CDR2 YFSETQ. The CDR3 consists of 13 residues. The DNA for the CDR3 is TGCGCCAGCAGCTTGGGACAGGCCACTGAAGCTTTCTTT. It specifies CASSLGQATEAFF.

The chain links TRBV4-1 to TRBJ2-7, with 8 bases matching TRBD1. Germline V gene sequence: CDR1 MGHRA, CDR2 YSYEKL. This CDR3 contains 15 residues. The junction had 9 bases not matched to a gene; V was cut back by 4 bases and J by 4 bases. CDR3 coding DNA: TGCGCCAGCAGCCGAGAGACAGGGGACCATTACGAGCAGTACTTC. Translating gives CASSRETGDHYEQYF.

This sequence joins TRBV9 and TRBJ1-3, with D possibly TRBD1 on 6 matching bases. Per germline, CDR1 SGDLS and CDR2 YYNGEE. Trimming cost V 0 bases and J 5 bases, with 12 bases left between them. The CDR3 has 15 amino acids. CDR3 DNA: TGTGCCAGCAGCGTAGAAACAGGGCAGAGAAACACCATATATTTT. Amino acid sequence: CASSVETGQRNTIYF.

The chain couples TRBV11-3 to TRBJ2-7; 9 nucleotides line up with TRBD2. CDR1 and CDR2 from the germline V gene are SGHNT and YENEEA. After removal of 5 bases from V and 2 bases from J, the junction contained 7 bases not matched to a gene. There are 15 residues in the CDR3. CDR3 nucleotide sequence: TGTGCCAGCAGCAAAAGCGGGAGGCCACCCTACGAGCAGTACTTC. This translates into CASSKSGRPPYEQYF. Drawing the rest from reference TRBV11-3 and TRBJ2-7, the complete variable domain is EAGVVQSPRYKIIEKKQPVAFWCNPISGHNTLYWYLQNLGQGPELLIRYENEEAVDDSQLPKDRFSAERLKGVDSTLKIQPAELGDSAVYLCASSKSGRPPYEQYFGPGTRLTVT.

V and J are TRBV9 and TRBJ2-3; 12 bases map to TRBD2. The germline V gene encodes CDR1 SGDLS and CDR2 YYNGEE. The CDR3 consists of 16 residues. Unmatched junction bases numbered 8, after V lost 3 bases and J lost 6 bases. The CDR3 spells CASSALAGGSRDTQYF. In DNA form, the CDR3 reads TGTGCCAGCAGCGCACTAGCGGGGGGATCGAGGGATACGCAGTATTTT.